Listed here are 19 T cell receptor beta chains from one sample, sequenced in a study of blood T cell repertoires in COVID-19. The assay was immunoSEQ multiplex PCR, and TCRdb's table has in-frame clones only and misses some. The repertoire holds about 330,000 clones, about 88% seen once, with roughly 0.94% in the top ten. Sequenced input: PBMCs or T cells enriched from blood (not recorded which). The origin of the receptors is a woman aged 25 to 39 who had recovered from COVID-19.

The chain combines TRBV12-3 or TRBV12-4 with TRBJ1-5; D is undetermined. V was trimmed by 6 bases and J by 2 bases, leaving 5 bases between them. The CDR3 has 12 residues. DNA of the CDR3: TGTGCCAGCAGACTCCGCAATCAGCCCCAGCATTTT. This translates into CASRLRNQPQHF.

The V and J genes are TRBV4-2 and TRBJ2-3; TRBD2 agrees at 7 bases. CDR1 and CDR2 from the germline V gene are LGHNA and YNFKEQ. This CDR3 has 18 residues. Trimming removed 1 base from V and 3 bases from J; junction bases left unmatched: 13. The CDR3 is CASSQASVGRGLTDTQYF. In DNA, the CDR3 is TGTGCCAGCAGCCAAGCGTCGGTTGGGCGGGGGTTAACAGATACGCAGTATTTT.

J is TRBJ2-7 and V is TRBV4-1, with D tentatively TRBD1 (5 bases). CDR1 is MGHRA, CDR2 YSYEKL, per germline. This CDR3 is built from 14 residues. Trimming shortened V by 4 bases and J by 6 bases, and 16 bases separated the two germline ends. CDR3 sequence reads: CASSLIPRVSEQYF. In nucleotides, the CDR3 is TGCGCCAGCAGCCTGATCCCCAGGGTCTCCGAGCAGTACTTC.

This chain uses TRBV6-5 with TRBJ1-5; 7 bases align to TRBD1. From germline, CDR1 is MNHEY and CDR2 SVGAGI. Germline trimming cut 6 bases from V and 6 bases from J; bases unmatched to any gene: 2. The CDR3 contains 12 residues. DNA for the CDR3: TGTGCCAGCAGCGACAGGGCTCAGCCCCAGCATTTT. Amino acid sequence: CASSDRAQPQHF.

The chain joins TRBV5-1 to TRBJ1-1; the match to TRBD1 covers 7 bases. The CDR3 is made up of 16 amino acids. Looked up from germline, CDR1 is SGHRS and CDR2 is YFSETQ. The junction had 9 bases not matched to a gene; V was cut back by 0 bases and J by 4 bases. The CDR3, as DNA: TGCGCCAGCAGCTTGGTTTACAGGGGCGCGGGCACTGAAGCTTTCTTT. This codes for CASSLVYRGAGTEAFF.

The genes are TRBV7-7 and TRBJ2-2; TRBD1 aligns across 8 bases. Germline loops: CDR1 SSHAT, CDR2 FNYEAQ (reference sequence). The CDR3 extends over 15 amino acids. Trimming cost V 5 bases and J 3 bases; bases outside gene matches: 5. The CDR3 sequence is CASSDDRGDTGELFF. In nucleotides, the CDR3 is TGTGCCAGCAGCGACGACAGGGGTGACACCGGGGAGCTGTTTTTT. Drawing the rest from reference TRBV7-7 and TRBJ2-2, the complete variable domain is GAGVSQSPRYKVTKRGQDVTLRCDPISSHATLYWYQQALGQGPEFLTYFNYEAQPDKSGLPSDRFSAERPEGSISTLTIQRTEQRDSAMYRCASSDDRGDTGELFFGEGSRLTVL.

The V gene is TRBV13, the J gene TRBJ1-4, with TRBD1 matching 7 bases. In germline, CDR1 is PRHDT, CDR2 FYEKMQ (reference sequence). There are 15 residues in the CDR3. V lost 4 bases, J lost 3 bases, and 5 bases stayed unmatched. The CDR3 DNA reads TGTGCCAGCAGCTCCGACAGGGTGTCTAATGAAAAACTGTTTTTT. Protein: CASSSDRVSNEKLFF.

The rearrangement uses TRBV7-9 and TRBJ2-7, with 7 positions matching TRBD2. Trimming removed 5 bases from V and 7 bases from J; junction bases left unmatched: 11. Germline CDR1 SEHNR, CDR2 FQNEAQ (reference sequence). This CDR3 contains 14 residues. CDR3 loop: CASSEGRDRGEQYF. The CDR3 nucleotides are TGTGCCAGCAGCGAAGGGAGGGACCGGGGAGAGCAGTACTTC.

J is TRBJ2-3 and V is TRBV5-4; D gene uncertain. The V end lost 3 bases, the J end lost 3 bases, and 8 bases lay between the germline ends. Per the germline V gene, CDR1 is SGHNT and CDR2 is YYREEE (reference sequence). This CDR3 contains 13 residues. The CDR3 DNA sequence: TGTGCCAGCAGCTACTCCGGGACAGATACGCAGTATTTT. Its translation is CASSYSGTDTQYF.

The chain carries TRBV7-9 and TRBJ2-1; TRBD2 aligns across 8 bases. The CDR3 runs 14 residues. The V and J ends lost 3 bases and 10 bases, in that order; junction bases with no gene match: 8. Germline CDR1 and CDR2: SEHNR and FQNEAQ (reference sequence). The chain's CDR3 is CASSFRTSKGEQFF. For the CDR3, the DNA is TGTGCCAGCAGCTTCAGGACTAGCAAGGGCGAGCAGTTCTTC.

The DNA of the CDR3 is TGCGCCAGCAGCCAATTCTCTGGAAACACCATATATTTT. Protein sequence: CASSQFSGNTIYF. The J gene is TRBJ1-3, the V gene TRBV5-1; D not certain. CDR1 and CDR2 (germline): SGHRS, YFSETQ. The CDR3 is 13 amino acids. V was trimmed by 4 bases and J by 0 bases, leaving 5 bases between them.

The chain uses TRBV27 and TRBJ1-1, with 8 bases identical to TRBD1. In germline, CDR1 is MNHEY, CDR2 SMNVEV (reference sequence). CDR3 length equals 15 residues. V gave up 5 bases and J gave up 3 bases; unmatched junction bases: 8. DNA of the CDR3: TGTGCCAGCAGTGACTCATGGACAGGGCACACTGAAGCTTTCTTT. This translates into CASSDSWTGHTEAFF.

The CDR3 protein is CASSEGWTGTHWGQYF. The CDR3 nucleotides are TGTGCCAGCAGTGAAGGGTGGACAGGGACCCACTGGGGGCAGTACTTC. The rearrangement links TRBV6-1 to TRBJ2-7, with 8 bases identical to TRBD1. Trimming at V came to 1 base and at J to 9 bases, leaving 14 bases not matched to a gene. From germline, CDR1 is MNHNS and CDR2 SASEGT. CDR3 length: 16 amino acids.

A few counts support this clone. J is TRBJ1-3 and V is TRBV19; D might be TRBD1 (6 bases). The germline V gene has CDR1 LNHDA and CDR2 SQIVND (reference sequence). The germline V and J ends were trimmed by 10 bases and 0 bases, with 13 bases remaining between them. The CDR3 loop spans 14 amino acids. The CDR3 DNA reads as TGTGCCACTGACGACAGGAGCTCTGGAAACACCATATATTTT. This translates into CATDDRSSGNTIYF. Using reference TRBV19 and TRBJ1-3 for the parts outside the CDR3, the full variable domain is DGGITQSPKYLFRKEGQNVTLSCEQNLNHDAMYWYRQDPGQGLRLIYYSQIVNDFQKGDIAEGYSVSREKKESFPLTVTSAQKNPTAFYLCATDDRSSGNTIYFGEGSWLTVV.

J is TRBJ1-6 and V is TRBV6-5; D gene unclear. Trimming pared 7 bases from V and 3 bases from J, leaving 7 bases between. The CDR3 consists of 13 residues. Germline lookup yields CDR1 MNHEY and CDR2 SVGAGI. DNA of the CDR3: TGTGCCAGCATAACAGTCTATAATTCACCCCTCCACTTT. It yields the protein CASITVYNSPLHF.

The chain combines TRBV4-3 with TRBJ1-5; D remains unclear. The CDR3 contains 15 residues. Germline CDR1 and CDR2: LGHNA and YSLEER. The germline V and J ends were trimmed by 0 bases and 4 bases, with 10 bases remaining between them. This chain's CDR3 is CASSQDGEENQPQHF. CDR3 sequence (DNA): TGCGCCAGCAGCCAAGATGGTGAGGAAAATCAGCCCCAGCATTTT.

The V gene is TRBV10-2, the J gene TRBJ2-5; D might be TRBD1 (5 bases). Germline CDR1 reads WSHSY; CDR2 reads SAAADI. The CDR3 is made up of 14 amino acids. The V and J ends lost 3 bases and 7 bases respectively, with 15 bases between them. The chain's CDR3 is CASSENGQGGTQYF. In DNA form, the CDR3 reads TGCGCCAGCAGTGAAAACGGACAAGGCGGGACCCAGTACTTC.

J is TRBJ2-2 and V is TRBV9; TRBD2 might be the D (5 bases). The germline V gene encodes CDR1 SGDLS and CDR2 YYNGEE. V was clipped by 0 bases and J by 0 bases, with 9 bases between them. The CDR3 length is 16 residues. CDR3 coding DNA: TGTGCCAGCAGCGTAGATCCGGGGACGAACACCGGGGAGCTGTTTTTT. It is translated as CASSVDPGTNTGELFF.

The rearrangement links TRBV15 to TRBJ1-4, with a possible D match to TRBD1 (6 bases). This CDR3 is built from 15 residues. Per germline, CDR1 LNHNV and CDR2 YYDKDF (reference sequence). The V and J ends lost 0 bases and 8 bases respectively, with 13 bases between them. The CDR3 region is CATSRDYREREKLFF. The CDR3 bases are TGTGCCACCAGCAGAGATTACAGGGAGCGCGAAAAACTGTTTTTT. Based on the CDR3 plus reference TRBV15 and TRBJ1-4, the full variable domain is DAMVIQNPRYQVTQFGKPVTLSCSQTLNHNVMYWYQQKSSQAPKLLFHYYDKDFNNEADTPDNFQSRRPNTSFCFLDIRSPGLGDTAMYLCATSRDYREREKLFFGSGTQLSVL.